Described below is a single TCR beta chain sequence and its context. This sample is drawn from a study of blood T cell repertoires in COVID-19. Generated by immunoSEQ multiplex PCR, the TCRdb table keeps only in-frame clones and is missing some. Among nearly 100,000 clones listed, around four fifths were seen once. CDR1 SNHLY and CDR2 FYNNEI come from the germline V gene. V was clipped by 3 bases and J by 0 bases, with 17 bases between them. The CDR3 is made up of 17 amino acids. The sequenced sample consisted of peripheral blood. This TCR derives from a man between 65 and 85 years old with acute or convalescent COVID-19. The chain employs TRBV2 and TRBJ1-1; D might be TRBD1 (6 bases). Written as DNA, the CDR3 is TGTGCCAGCAGTGAGAGACAGGTCCTTCTTATGAACACTGAAGCTTTCTTT. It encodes CASSERQVLLMNTEAFF.